The T cell receptor beta chain under discussion was sequenced for a study of CD4 T cell repertoires in COVID-19. Whole-study findings and limits: Between about 6 and 28% of SARS-CoV-2 clonotypes also appeared in SARS-CoV and/or HKU1 spike cultures.

In this sample, this clone is medium-sized. Its target is unknown. Clones were read by immunoSEQ multiplex PCR, and TCRdb kept only the in-frame ones, dropping some. Here the sample spans 450 to 550 clones, over 15% being singletons. Germline CDR1 and CDR2: ENHRY and SYGVKD. The CDR3 has 15 residues. V was cut by 7 bases and J by 8 bases, with 23 bases left in between. The V and J genes are TRBV10-3 and TRBJ1-2; D unclear. Specimen: memory CD4+ T cells, cultured in vitro, collected after recovery from COVID-19. The TCR sequence derives from a human donor who had COVID-19. The CDR3 here is CAITRSTSGAGGYTF. The CDR3 DNA reads as TGTGCCATCACCCGAAGTACCTCAGGCGCTGGCGGCTACACCTTC.